One sample yielded the 20 T cell receptor beta chains listed below, sequenced in a study of vaccination effects on CD4 cells after COVID-19. These receptors lack a known antigen. Produced via immunoSEQ multiplex PCR; TCRdb's table is partial and in-frame only. Of 68,000 or so clones listed, around 80% are singletons. Sequencing followed a ViraFEST assay step that expanded antigen-specific CD4+ T cells with viral peptide pools. Isolation of CD4+ T cells took place after approximately 10 days of culture. Among the vaccine recipients, none had a prior SARS-CoV-2 infection, and nucleocapsid antibodies were negative. The specimen comprised CD4+ T cells from PBMCs cultured with SARS-CoV-2 spike peptides, sampled before COVID-19 vaccination. The source of these receptors is a human donor who received a COVID-19 vaccine.

The chain links TRBV4-1 to TRBJ2-1; D unclear. The CDR3 runs to 13 residues. In germline, CDR1 is MGHRA, CDR2 YSYEKL. Trimming took off 5 bases at V and 5 bases at J, with 10 bases between the two ends. In nucleotides, the CDR3 is TGCGCCAGCAGCAATTTGGCTAACAATGAGCAGTTCTTC. The encoded protein is CASSNLANNEQFF.

The rearrangement links TRBV11-1 to TRBJ2-3; TRBD1 aligns across 7 bases. The V and J ends lost 3 bases and 0 bases, in that order; junction bases with no gene match: 6. This CDR3 has 16 residues. Germline loops: CDR1 SGHAT, CDR2 FQDESV (reference sequence). The CDR3 here is CASSLRQGSSTDTQYF. CDR3 nucleotide sequence: TGTGCCAGCAGCTTGAGACAGGGTTCTAGCACAGATACGCAGTATTTT.

Relative to its sample, this clone is medium-sized. This chain links TRBV6-5 with TRBJ2-7; 9 bases map to TRBD1. Losses at the gene ends were 7 bases for V and 3 bases for J; bases not matched to a gene: 7. This CDR3 contains 14 residues. Per the germline V gene, CDR1 is MNHEY and CDR2 is SVGAGI. In DNA, the CDR3 is TGTGCCAGCACGGTAGGACAGGGGCACTACGAGCAGTACGTC. Its translation is CASTVGQGHYEQYV.

The rearrangement links TRBV15 to TRBJ2-1; the D gene is possibly TRBD2 (6 bases). The CDR3 has 13 residues. V was shortened by 2 bases and J by 10 bases, with 12 bases between the two germline ends. CDR1 is LNHNV, CDR2 YYDKDF, per germline (reference sequence). CDR3 DNA sequence: TGTGCCACCAGCAGACCCCAGGGACTCGAGCAGTTCTTC. Residues: CATSRPQGLEQFF.

The chain is built from TRBV19 and TRBJ2-3; no reliable D call. The germline gives CDR1 LNHDA, CDR2 SQIVND (reference sequence). V was pared by 5 bases and J by 0 bases, with 12 bases between. The CDR3 runs to 15 residues. The CDR3 DNA follows: TGTGCCAGTAGTCCCCGGGCGGCTAGCACAGATACGCAGTATTTT. It encodes CASSPRAASTDTQYF. Full variable domain (remainder filled in from reference TRBV19 and TRBJ2-3): DGGITQSPKYLFRKEGQNVTLSCEQNLNHDAMYWYRQDPGQGLRLIYYSQIVNDFQKGDIAEGYSVSREKKESFPLTVTSAQKNPTAFYLCASSPRAASTDTQYFGPGTRLTVL.

The genes are TRBV5-4 and TRBJ2-7, with a tentative D call TRBD2 (5 bases). V was cut by 1 base and J by 5 bases, with 10 bases left in between. Germline V lookup: CDR1 SGHNT, CDR2 YYREEE (reference sequence). There are 13 residues in the CDR3. The CDR3 DNA reads as TGTGCCAGCAGCTTGTGCGGGTGGGACGAGCAGTACGTC. Encoded protein: CASSLCGWDEQYV.

This clone was detected once. The chain has TRBV7-2 and TRBJ1-4, with a tentative D call TRBD1 (6 bases). The CDR3 totals 16 residues. The germline CDR1 and CDR2 sequences are SGHTA and FQGNSA. V dropped 5 bases and J dropped 0 bases, with 13 bases sitting between them. In DNA, the CDR3 is TGTGCCAGCAGCGCCCGACAGGTCTCAACTAATGAAAAACTGTTTTTT. It translates to CASSARQVSTNEKLFF.

The genes are TRBV30 and TRBJ2-7; D assignment may be TRBD1 or TRBD2 (6 bases each). Trimming left V 3 bases short and J 1 base short, with 13 bases between. The CDR3 covers 14 residues. CDR1 GTSNPN and CDR2 SVGIG come from the germline V gene (reference sequence). The DNA for the CDR3 is TGTGCCTGGAGCCGCCGGGGGCAATCCTACGAGCAGTACGTC. It codes for CAWSRRGQSYEQYV.

The gene calls are TRBV7-2 and TRBJ1-2; no clear D gene. V lost 1 base and J lost 4, with 10 bases in between. The germline V gene has CDR1 SGHTA and CDR2 FQGNSA. The CDR3 runs to 14 residues. CDR3 in amino acids: CASSLELQTYGYTF. CDR3 sequence (DNA): TGTGCCAGCAGCTTAGAGCTACAGACCTATGGCTACACCTTC. Drawing the rest from reference TRBV7-2 and TRBJ1-2, the complete variable domain is GAGVSQSPSNKVTEKGKDVELRCDPISGHTALYWYRQSLGQGLEFLIYFQGNSAPDKSGLPSDRFSAERTGGSVSTLTIQRTQQEDSAVYLCASSLELQTYGYTFGSGTRLTVV.

This rearrangement joins TRBV5-1 to TRBJ2-3; weak D call: TRBD1 (5 bases). Trimming cost V 7 bases and J 5 bases, with 17 bases left between them. Per the germline V gene, CDR1 is SGHRS and CDR2 is YFSETQ. The CDR3 covers 14 residues. CDR3 sequence reads: CASYLSQAVDTQYF. CDR3 bases: TGCGCCAGCTACCTCTCACAGGCTGTAGATACGCAGTATTTT.

The chain couples TRBV3-1 (or the pseudogene TRBV3-2) to TRBJ1-6, with D uncertain. CDR1 and CDR2 from the germline V gene are LGHDT and YNNKEL (reference sequence). V lost 5 bases and J 7 bases, leaving 12 bases between the germline ends. This CDR3 is 14 amino acids long. CDR3 sequence: CASSRSPGNSPLHF. DNA of the CDR3: TGTGCCAGCAGCAGAAGCCCGGGAAATTCACCCCTCCACTTT.

The chain employs TRBV6-4 and TRBJ1-6; TRBD1 matches at 9 bases. Germline V gene sequence: CDR1 MRHNA, CDR2 SNTAGT. CDR3 length: 15 residues. The V segment lost 4 bases and the J segment 6 bases; nucleotides outside the gene matches: 4. CDR3 residues: CASSASTGGNSPLHF. CDR3 in DNA: TGTGCCAGCAGTGCATCGACAGGGGGTAATTCACCCCTCCACTTT.

The chain uses TRBV7-9 and TRBJ1-6, with unresolved D. V was pared by 9 bases and J by 7 bases, with 19 bases between. Germline loops: CDR1 SEHNR, CDR2 FQNEAQ (reference sequence). There are 15 residues in the CDR3. This CDR3 reads CASALGSSPNSPLHF. DNA of the CDR3: TGTGCCAGTGCTTTGGGGAGTTCACCAAATTCACCCCTCCACTTT.

The chain couples TRBV19 to TRBJ1-1, with no clear D. CDR3 length: 14 amino acids. From germline, CDR1 is LNHDA and CDR2 SQIVND (reference sequence). Trimming took off 3 bases at V and 4 bases at J, with 12 bases between the two ends. The CDR3 region is CASSINPRSTEAFF. Written as DNA, the CDR3 is TGTGCCAGTAGTATCAACCCACGTTCCACTGAAGCTTTCTTT.

This chain connects TRBV25-1 to TRBJ2-5; TRBD2 might be the D (6 bases). Trimming removed 0 bases from V and 5 bases from J, with 10 bases in between. CDR3 length equals 14 residues. Germline V gene sequence: CDR1 MGHDK, CDR2 SYGVNS. CDR3 bases: TGTGCCAGCAGTGAATACGGAGGGCCGGAGACCCAGTACTTC. Protein sequence: CASSEYGGPETQYF. The whole variable domain, remainder taken from reference TRBV25-1 and TRBJ2-5, is EADIYQTPRYLVIGTGKKITLECSQTMGHDKMYWYQQDPGMELHLIHYSYGVNSTEKGDLSSESTVSRIRTEHFPLTLESARPSHTSQYLCASSEYGGPETQYFGPGTRLLVL.

This clone turned up a few times. The chain uses TRBV7-2 and TRBJ2-7, with 8 positions matching TRBD2. Germline CDR1 and CDR2: SGHTA and FQGNSA. V gave up 2 bases and J gave up 6 bases; unmatched junction bases: 18. This CDR3 is built from 18 residues. CDR3 sequence: CASSLSPLGSGGNREQYV. CDR3 sequence (DNA): TGTGCCAGCAGCTTATCCCCCCTGGGCAGCGGGGGAAACCGCGAGCAGTACGTC.

This clone was counted many times. The chain employs TRBV6-2 or TRBV6-3 and TRBJ2-7, with D maybe TRBD2 (7 bases). The V end lost 6 bases, the J end lost 2 bases, and 14 bases lay between the germline ends. The CDR3 has 14 residues. Germline V gene data show CDR1 as MNHEY and CDR2 as SVGEGT. CDR3 DNA sequence: TGTGCCAGCAGCCCCGTGCGGGGGCCCTACGAGCAGTACGTC. Amino acid sequence: CASSPVRGPYEQYV.

This clone was seen a single time. J is TRBJ1-4 and V is TRBV5-6, with 9 bases identical to TRBD1. Germline V gives CDR1 SGHDT, CDR2 YYEEEE. The CDR3 contains 16 residues. The V and J ends lost 4 bases and 7 bases, in that order; junction bases with no gene match: 11. CDR3 in DNA: TGTGCCAGCAGCCGACGCCCGGGACAGGGAGTTGAAAAACTGTTTTTT. This translates into CASSRRPGQGVEKLFF.

V is TRBV7-3 and J is TRBJ2-2; 10 nucleotides line up with TRBD2. Trimming cost V 2 bases and J 4 bases; bases outside gene matches: 4. CDR3 length: 16 residues. The germline CDR1 and CDR2 sequences are SGHTA and FQGTGA. The CDR3 loop reads CASSLQAGGLTGELFF. The CDR3 nucleotides are TGTGCCAGCAGCTTACAAGCGGGGGGGCTCACCGGGGAGCTGTTTTTT.

V usage is TRBV7-9 and J usage is TRBJ1-4, with no clear D. The CDR3 runs to 13 residues. With 2 bases removed from V and 4 bases from J, the gap between germline ends came to 5 bases. Germline loops: CDR1 SEHNR, CDR2 FQNEAQ (reference sequence). CDR3 sequence: CASSLYGNEKLFF. CDR3 sequence (DNA): TGTGCCAGCAGCTTATACGGTAATGAAAAACTGTTTTTT.